The 20 T cell receptor beta chains below all came from one sample that was sequenced in a study of shared clonotypes between healthy human individuals. The repertoire was sequenced with immunoSEQ multiplex PCR; TCRdb's copy has only in-frame clones and lacks some. This table has under 2,000,000 clones, over 85% appearing once. Naive CD8 cells lacked CD45RO, underwent positive selection for CCR7 and left out terminally differentiated effector memory CD45RA+ cells. The sequenced material came from naive CD8+ T cells sorted from blood. These receptor sequences come from a man aged 18 to 29 in good health.

The chain carries TRBV19 and TRBJ2-3, with D hard to call. The CDR3 loop spans 13 amino acids. The germline gives CDR1 LNHDA, CDR2 SQIVND (reference sequence). Trimming stripped 5 bases from V and 1 base from J, with 7 bases between. CDR3 DNA: TGTGCCAGTAGTTATTGGGGCACAGATACGCAGTATTTT. Amino acid sequence: CASSYWGTDTQYF.

The chain carries TRBV28 and TRBJ1-5; 12 positions agree with TRBD1. Germline CDR1 is MDHEN and CDR2 is SYDVKM. The CDR3 has 18 amino acids. V dropped 6 bases and J dropped 6; count of bases not matched to a gene: 15. CDR3 loop: CASRRDRGRRISTQPQHF. As DNA, the CDR3 is TGTGCCAGCAGGAGGGACAGGGGGCGGAGGATCAGTACTCAGCCCCAGCATTTT.

The chain has TRBV9 and TRBJ2-1; 11 bases line up with TRBD1. CDR3 length: 15 residues. The germline V gene encodes CDR1 SGDLS and CDR2 YYNGEE. The J segment lost 5 bases and the V segment lost 3 bases, leaving 4 bases of the junction unmatched. The CDR3 sequence is CASSDPGQGDNEQFF. The CDR3 nucleotides read TGTGCCAGCAGCGATCCGGGACAGGGGGACAATGAGCAGTTCTTC.

The chain has TRBV6-6 and TRBJ2-2; 13 bases map to TRBD2. V was clipped by 5 bases and J by 7 bases; unmatched bases: 4. The CDR3 is 15 residues long. CDR1 and CDR2 (germline): MNHNY, SVGAGI (reference sequence). The CDR3 loop is CASSGLAGVVGELFF. CDR3 coding DNA: TGTGCCAGCAGTGGACTAGCGGGAGTTGTCGGGGAGCTGTTTTTT.

This rearrangement joins TRBV4-1 to TRBJ1-2; D remains ambiguous. The V end was cut by 1 base, the J end by 1 base, with 16 bases between. The CDR3 has 17 amino acids. Germline loops: CDR1 MGHRA, CDR2 YSYEKL. The CDR3 DNA follows: TGCGCCAGCAGCCAAGCCCCAGGCCCTGACTTTAACTATGGCTACACCTTC. It is translated as CASSQAPGPDFNYGYTF.

V is TRBV4-1 and J is TRBJ2-2, with TRBD2 matching over 10 bases. Trimming at V came to 0 bases and at J to 4 bases, leaving 14 bases not matched to a gene. Germline loops: CDR1 MGHRA, CDR2 YSYEKL. CDR3 length: 20 residues. CDR3 protein: CASSQDNGVLAGVFTGELFF. The CDR3 DNA is TGCGCCAGCAGCCAAGATAACGGGGTGCTAGCGGGAGTATTCACCGGGGAGCTGTTTTTT.

The J gene is TRBJ1-2, the V gene TRBV4-1; a possible D gene is TRBD1 (5 bases). The CDR3 loop spans 13 amino acids. With 2 bases removed from V and 4 bases from J, the gap between germline ends came to 8 bases. Germline loops: CDR1 MGHRA, CDR2 YSYEKL. CDR3 in DNA: TGCGCCAGCAGCCAATTGGGGCCCTATGGCTACACCTTC. Encoded protein: CASSQLGPYGYTF.

The chain is built from TRBV13 and TRBJ1-2; D not resolved. The CDR3 runs 15 residues. Trimming took 0 bases from V and 6 from J, leaving 14 bases between them. The germline V gene encodes CDR1 PRHDT and CDR2 FYEKMQ (reference sequence). The CDR3 region has the DNA TGTGCCAGCAGCTTAGGGGGGTGGCTAGAGAATGGCTACACCTTC. This codes for CASSLGGWLENGYTF.

This clone was recorded once. The rearrangement joins TRBV5-6 to TRBJ1-2; 10 positions match TRBD1. The CDR3 contains 15 residues. The germline V gene encodes CDR1 SGHDT and CDR2 YYEEEE. After removal of 2 bases from V and 8 bases from J, the junction contained 9 bases not matched to a gene. The CDR3 DNA is TGTGCCAGCAGCTTCACTACCGGGACAGGGGACGGCTACACCTTC. Amino acid sequence: CASSFTTGTGDGYTF.

The V call is TRBV6-5, the J call TRBJ2-1; no clear D gene. V lost 1 base and J 4 bases, leaving 8 bases between the germline ends. This CDR3 has 14 amino acids. Per the germline V gene, CDR1 is MNHEY and CDR2 is SVGAGI. The CDR3 DNA reads as TGTGCCAGCAGTTACTACGACGATTACAATGAGCAGTTCTTC. It codes for CASSYYDDYNEQFF.

The genes are TRBV7-8 and TRBJ1-1; possibly TRBD1 for D (5 bases). V lost 0 bases and J lost 3, with 14 bases in between. This CDR3 comprises 16 residues. CDR1 and CDR2 from the germline V gene are SGHVS and FQNEAQ. The chain's CDR3 is CASSLAVAREDTEAFF. DNA of the CDR3: TGTGCCAGCAGCTTAGCGGTGGCCAGGGAGGACACTGAAGCTTTCTTT.

V gene TRBV4-1 combines with J gene TRBJ2-3, with 9 bases lining up with TRBD2. The junction had 10 bases not matched to a gene; V was cut back by 0 bases and J by 6 bases. CDR3 size: 17 residues. The germline V gene encodes CDR1 MGHRA and CDR2 YSYEKL. As DNA, the CDR3 is TGCGCCAGCAGCCAAGATCAGGGCGGGAGGGGCGGTGATACGCAGTATTTT. It codes for CASSQDQGGRGGDTQYF.

The chain combines TRBV4-3 with TRBJ2-7, with TRBD2 identical over 11 bases. The CDR3 sequence is 15 residues long. After removal of 2 bases from V and 7 bases from J, the junction contained 7 bases not matched to a gene. Germline CDR1 reads LGHNA; CDR2 reads YSLEER. The CDR3 DNA reads as TGCGCCAGCAGCCAATTACTAGCGGGAGAACGGGAGCAGTACTTC. It is translated as CASSQLLAGEREQYF.

The chain has TRBV29-1 and TRBJ1-4; perhaps TRBD1 as D (5 bases). V was trimmed by 3 bases and J by 8 bases, leaving 10 bases between them. CDR3 length equals 12 residues. Germline CDR1 is SQVTM and CDR2 is ANQGSEA. The CDR3 spells CSVDGDQEKLFF. The CDR3 coding sequence is TGCAGCGTTGATGGGGACCAGGAAAAACTGTTTTTT.

The rearrangement joins TRBV27 to TRBJ2-7, with 11 bases aligning to TRBD2. The CDR3 is 18 amino acids. With 1 base clipped from V and 0 bases from J, the junction kept 8 bases outside the gene matches. Germline CDR1 reads MNHEY; CDR2 reads SMNVEV (reference sequence). In DNA form, the CDR3 reads TGTGCCAGCAGTTTATTCGGGACTAGCGGAACGAGCTCCTACGAGCAGTACTTC. Amino acids: CASSLFGTSGTSSYEQYF.

Comments on this clone: Other DNA sequences in the sample encode the same CDR3. The gene calls are TRBV27 and TRBJ2-7; no clear D. The V end was cut by 3 bases, the J end by 0 bases, with 6 bases between. Per the germline V gene, CDR1 is MNHEY and CDR2 is SMNVEV (reference sequence). The CDR3 spans 13 residues. The chain's CDR3 is CASSFLSSYEQYF. CDR3 sequence (DNA): TGTGCCAGCAGTTTTTTGAGCTCCTACGAGCAGTACTTC.

This CDR3 is CSVEVNSGSSYEQYF. The CDR3 DNA reads as TGCAGCGTTGAAGTCAATAGCGGGAGCTCCTACGAGCAGTACTTC. The gene calls are TRBV29-1 and TRBJ2-7; TRBD2 agrees at 9 bases. The CDR3 spans 15 residues. CDR1 and CDR2 from the germline V gene are SQVTM and ANQGSEA. J gave up 0 bases and V 1 base, and 4 bases lay outside the gene matches.

The chain uses TRBV28 and TRBJ1-1; weak D call: TRBD1 (5 bases). Per germline, CDR1 MDHEN and CDR2 SYDVKM. Deletions cut 6 bases from V and 3 bases from J, with 8 bases between. This CDR3 spans 12 amino acids. The CDR3 sequence: CASSGGHTEAFF. CDR3 DNA sequence: TGTGCCAGCAGCGGGGGACACACTGAAGCTTTCTTT. The whole variable domain, remainder taken from reference TRBV28 and TRBJ1-1, is DVKVTQSSRYLVKRTGEKVFLECVQDMDHENMFWYRQDPGLGLRLIYFSYDVKMKEKGDIPEGYSVSREKKERFSLILESASTNQTSMYLCASSGGHTEAFFGQGTRLTVV.

The chain joins TRBV5-6 to TRBJ2-7; 7 positions match TRBD1. CDR1 SGHDT and CDR2 YYEEEE come from the germline V gene. Trimming removed 3 bases from V and 11 bases from J; junction bases left unmatched: 8. CDR3 size: 12 residues. CDR3 loop: CASSYGTDLEYF. The CDR3 region has the DNA TGTGCCAGCAGCTACGGGACAGACTTAGAGTACTTC.

The chain is built from TRBV5-4 and TRBJ2-7; D remains unclear. CDR1 and CDR2 (germline): SGHNT, YYREEE (reference sequence). This CDR3 region has 13 residues. Deletions cut 1 base from V and 5 bases from J, with 10 bases between. The CDR3 sequence: CASSLSGSDEQYF. The CDR3 nucleotides are TGTGCCAGCAGCTTGTCCGGGTCCGACGAGCAGTACTTC.